This is a list of T cell receptor beta chains from one sample in a study of T cell changes during pregnancy in multiple sclerosis. The table came from immunoSEQ multiplex PCR; TCRdb's copy has only in-frame clones and leaves some out. Here the sample spans 60,000 or so clones, 90% to 95% being singletons. The sequencing used peripheral blood, collected before pregnancy. Source of these receptors: a female donor with multiple sclerosis, enrolled in a pregnancy study. Each CDR3 is given with its conserved first and last residue. Fields, in order: clone size, D gene, V gene, J gene, CDR3 protein, CDR3 DNA. The D gene is left open where the match is weak. Only part of the rows carry a size: once, few, many, or a class if the clone is expanded.

>.|.|TRBV27|TRBJ1-1
CASSLKEHTEAFF
TGTGCCAGCAGTTTGAAGGAGCACACTGAAGCTTTCTTT
>once|TRBD1|TRBV9|TRBJ1-3
CASSAFEARGRGLGNTIYF
TGTGCCAGCAGCGCGTTCGAGGCCAGGGGCAGGGGGCTTGGAAACACCATATATTTT
>.|.|TRBV6-1|TRBJ1-5
CASSDRSLGNQPQHF
TGTGCCAGCAGTGATCGGAGTTTGGGCAATCAGCCCCAGCATTTT
>.|TRBD2|TRBV19|TRBJ2-3
CASSFESGGSTDTQYF
TGTGCCAGTAGTTTCGAGAGCGGGGGGAGCACAGATACGCAGTATTTT
>.|.|TRBV29-1|TRBJ2-3
CSVVGAQSTQYF
TGCAGCGTTGTAGGGGCACAGTCTACGCAGTATTTT
>.|TRBD2|TRBV5-6|TRBJ2-7
CASSFNRAGEYEQYF
TGTGCCAGCAGCTTCAATCGAGCGGGGGAATACGAGCAGTACTTC
>.|.|TRBV5-6|TRBJ1-1
CASSFGQTMNTEAFF
TGTGCCAGCAGCTTTGGACAGACCATGAACACTGAAGCTTTCTTT
>.|TRBD2|TRBV4-3|TRBJ2-1
CASSQDTERGNLNEQFF
TGCGCCAGCAGCCAAGATACGGAGCGGGGGAATTTAAATGAGCAGTTCTTC
>few|.|TRBV2|TRBJ1-5
CASRQREPYQPQHF
TGTGCCAGCAGACAGAGGGAGCCTTATCAGCCCCAGCATTTT
>.|TRBD2|TRBV19|TRBJ2-5
CASSPSSGGFETQYF
TGTGCCAGTAGCCCCTCCAGCGGGGGATTTGAGACCCAGTACTTC
>.|.|TRBV6-6|TRBJ2-1
CASSPTYNEQFF
TGTGCCAGCAGTCCAACCTACAATGAGCAGTTCTTC
>.|.|TRBV5-6|TRBJ1-5
CASSPGTGGPQHF
TGTGCCAGCAGCCCCGGGACCGGGGGGCCCCAGCATTTT
>.|TRBD1|TRBV6-6|TRBJ1-2
CASNDRGATNYGYTF
TGTGCCAGCAACGACAGGGGTGCTACTAACTATGGCTACACCTTC
>once|.|TRBV4-3|TRBJ1-1
CASSQLDKGDTEAFF
TGCGCCAGCAGCCAATTGGACAAGGGGGACACTGAAGCTTTCTTT
>.|.|TRBV19|TRBJ1-3
CASTLQGAGNTIYF
TGTGCCAGTACCCTACAGGGAGCGGGAAACACCATATATTTT
>.|TRBD1|TRBV2|TRBJ2-7
CASRDRASYEQYF
TGTGCCAGCCGGGACAGGGCAAGCTACGAGCAGTACTTC
>.|.|TRBV5-4|TRBJ1-6
CASSSPQNSPLHF
TGTGCCAGCAGCTCCCCGCAGAATTCACCCCTCCACTTT
>.|.|TRBV29-1|TRBJ1-6
CSVASGQRNSPLHF
TGCAGCGTTGCCTCCGGACAGAGAAATTCACCCCTCCACTTT
>few|.|TRBV29-1|TRBJ2-1
CSAMGQGSYNEQFF
TGCAGCGCCATGGGGCAGGGGTCCTACAATGAGCAGTTCTTC
>.|.|TRBV5-8|TRBJ2-3
CASSLIRVGGTDTQYF
TGTGCCAGCAGCTTGATTCGGGTCGGGGGCACAGATACGCAGTATTTT
>.|.|TRBV29-1|TRBJ2-5
CSVDFRQGSSGETQYF
TGCAGCGTTGACTTCAGGCAGGGGTCATCAGGAGAGACCCAGTACTTC
>.|TRBD1|TRBV7-9|TRBJ1-5
CASSPRVDRGGYCQHF
TGTGCCAGCAGCCCAAGAGTTGACAGGGGCGGGTACTGCCAGCATTTT
>.|.|TRBV2|TRBJ1-3
CASIFGGGLSGNTIYF
TGTGCCAGCATCTTCGGGGGGGGGCTTTCTGGAAACACCATATATTTT
>.|.|TRBV7-2|TRBJ1-1
CASSLDRMNTEAFF
TGTGCCAGCAGCTTAGACAGGATGAACACTGAAGCTTTCTTT
>.|TRBD1|TRBV11-2|TRBJ2-7
CASSLEQGEVEQYF
TGTGCCAGCAGCTTAGAACAGGGGGAGGTCGAGCAGTACTTC
>few|.|TRBV30|TRBJ1-1
CAWSIGGSRGDTEAFF
TGTGCCTGGAGTATCGGGGGGTCGAGGGGGGATACTGAAGCTTTCTTT
>.|.|TRBV7-2|TRBJ2-5
CASQLVVQETQYF
TGTGCCAGCCAGCTAGTCGTACAAGAGACCCAGTACTTC
>few|.|TRBV9|TRBJ1-1
CASSPQFTEAFF
TGTGCCAGCAGCCCCCAGTTCACTGAAGCTTTCTTT
>.|.|TRBV6-1|TRBJ1-5
CASSEASGSGQPQHF
TGTGCCAGCAGTGAAGCCTCGGGGTCGGGACAGCCCCAGCATTTT
>.|TRBD1|TRBV4-2|TRBJ1-4
CASSQESVSVGTGGRGEKLFF
TGTGCCAGCAGCCAAGAATCCGTCTCTGTGGGGACAGGGGGCAGGGGGGAAAAACTGTTTTTT
>.|.|TRBV7-2|TRBJ1-1
CASSPRGAEAFF
TGTGCCAGCAGCCCAAGGGGCGCTGAAGCTTTCTTT
>.|TRBD1|TRBV5-6|TRBJ2-7
CASSSIQGAGMYEQYF
TGTGCCAGCAGCTCAATCCAGGGGGCAGGTATGTACGAGCAGTACTTC
>once|.|TRBV7-2|TRBJ2-2
CASSQQASDTGELFF
TGTGCCAGCAGCCAACAGGCCTCGGACACCGGGGAGCTGTTTTTT
>.|.|TRBV2|TRBJ2-3
CASRTGSGIDTQYF
TGTGCCAGCAGAACAGGGTCGGGTATCGATACGCAGTATTTT
>.|TRBD1|TRBV11-2|TRBJ1-1
CASSLVTGGVAEAFF
TGTGCCAGCAGCTTAGTTACAGGGGGCGTCGCTGAAGCTTTCTTT
>.|.|TRBV4-3|TRBJ2-7
CASSQGGGAMGYEQYF
TGCGCCAGCAGCCAAGGTGGAGGGGCTATGGGATACGAGCAGTACTTC
>.|.|TRBV12-5|TRBJ2-1
CASGLSLGGFGGNEQFF
TGTGCTAGTGGTTTGTCCCTAGGGGGCTTCGGAGGGAATGAGCAGTTCTTC
>.|TRBD2|TRBV6-4|TRBJ2-3
CASSDAGGTDTQYF
TGTGCCAGCAGTGATGCGGGGGGGACAGATACGCAGTATTTT
>few|.|TRBV29-1|TRBJ1-1
CSVDKQGKNAEAFF
TGCAGCGTTGATAAACAGGGTAAAAACGCTGAAGCTTTCTTT
>.|.|TRBV9|TRBJ1-2
CASSAVAYGYTF
TGTGCCAGCAGCGCCGTGGCTTATGGCTACACCTTC
>.|TRBD2|TRBV7-2|TRBJ2-3
CASRRSGRGGSDTQYF
TGTGCCAGCCGCAGATCAGGACGGGGGGGGTCGGATACGCAGTATTTT
>.|TRBD1|TRBV19|TRBJ2-7
CASSMGQVSYEQYF
TGTGCCAGTAGTATGGGACAGGTCAGCTACGAGCAGTACTTC
>once|TRBD1|TRBV6-6|TRBJ1-5
CASSWGQGGPGPQHF
TGTGCCAGCAGCTGGGGACAGGGCGGCCCGGGGCCCCAGCATTTT
>.|TRBD1|TRBV6-6|TRBJ1-2
CESRTGTVSGYGYTF
TGTGAATCCAGGACAGGGACAGTGTCGGGATATGGCTACACCTTC
>few|TRBD1|TRBV19|TRBJ1-1
CASRTGGTEAFF
TGTGCCAGTCGGACAGGGGGCACTGAAGCTTTCTTT
>.|.|TRBV4-2|TRBJ1-1
CASSQVQGMNTEAFF
TGTGCCAGCAGCCAAGTACAGGGTATGAACACTGAAGCTTTCTTT
>.|.|TRBV9|TRBJ2-5
CASSVDLGLGEETQYF
TGTGCCAGCAGCGTAGATCTTGGTCTAGGGGAAGAGACCCAGTACTTC
>.|TRBD1|TRBV25-1|TRBJ2-5
CASSEFRTGEETQYF
TGTGCCAGCAGTGAATTCAGGACAGGAGAAGAGACCCAGTACTTC
>once|.|TRBV7-2|TRBJ1-2
CASSLGTDYGYTF
TGTGCCAGCAGCTTAGGGACTGACTATGGCTACACCTTC
>.|TRBD1|TRBV11-3|TRBJ2-7
CASSLGQGHEQYF
TGTGCCAGCAGCTTAGGACAGGGCCACGAGCAGTACTTC
>few|.|TRBV2|TRBJ1-5
CASIGSNQPQHF
TGTGCCAGCATCGGGAGCAATCAGCCCCAGCATTTT
>.|.|TRBV7-3|TRBJ2-1
CASSPGVGGGREQFF
TGTGCCAGCAGCCCGGGCGTCGGAGGGGGCCGGGAGCAGTTCTTC
>.|TRBD2|TRBV4-3|TRBJ2-5
CASSQEWAGGLQETQYF
TGCGCCAGCAGCCAAGAATGGGCGGGGGGCCTACAAGAGACCCAGTACTTC
>.|TRBD1|TRBV7-3|TRBJ2-2
CASSLRGDRDTGELFF
TGTGCCAGCAGCTTAAGGGGGGACAGGGATACCGGGGAGCTGTTTTTT